The rows below give T cell receptor beta chains drawn from one sample of a study of breast tumors, draining lymph nodes, adjacent tissues. From the multiplex PCR reads, TCRdb called clonotypes with MiXCR, one entry per CDR3 protein. The sample has about 270,000 distinct CDR3 sequences, over 30% seen once. Sequencing was performed on axillary lymph node tissue. The receptors were gathered from a female donor with breast cancer. Some clones in this sample may be carry-over from other donors' samples. Both conserved end residues are part of each CDR3. The order of the fields is J gene, V gene, clone size, D gene, CDR3 DNA, CDR3 protein. The D gene is left open where the match is weak. Size values are once, few and many counts, or a class for expanded clones, and some rows have none.

J gene: TRBJ1-2
V gene: TRBV7-2
clone size: many
D gene: .
CDR3 DNA: TGTGCCAGCAGCTTAGGTCGGAGCTATGGCTACACCTTC
CDR3 protein: CASSLGRSYGYTF

J gene: TRBJ2-1
V gene: TRBV2
clone size: many
D gene: .
CDR3 DNA: TGTGCCAGCAAGGTTAGTGGCTCCTACAATGAGCAGTTCTTC
CDR3 protein: CASKVSGSYNEQFF

J gene: TRBJ2-6
V gene: TRBV10-3
clone size: .
D gene: .
CDR3 DNA: TGTGCCATCAGTGATTCAAGGCAGGGGCGCGAGGGCTCTGGGGCCAACGTCCTGACTTTC
CDR3 protein: CAISDSRQGREGSGANVLTF

J gene: TRBJ2-5
V gene: TRBV5-6
clone size: .
D gene: .
CDR3 DNA: TGTGCCAGCAACTCCGGCCTAACGGAGGGGGAGACCCAGTACTTC
CDR3 protein: CASNSGLTEGETQYF

J gene: TRBJ2-5
V gene: TRBV6-1
clone size: few
D gene: TRBD2
CDR3 DNA: TGTGCCAGCAGTGAGGCCACTAGCGGGAGTGGGGAGACCCAGTACTTC
CDR3 protein: CASSEATSGSGETQYF

J gene: TRBJ1-1
V gene: TRBV30
clone size: few
D gene: .
CDR3 DNA: TGTGCCGGGGTGGCGATCCTGAACACTGAAGCTTTCTTT
CDR3 protein: CAGVAILNTEAFF

J gene: TRBJ2-7
V gene: TRBV19
clone size: many
D gene: TRBD2
CDR3 DNA: TGTGCCAGTAGTATAGAAGGGACTAGCGGCCTCTACGAGCAGTACTTC
CDR3 protein: CASSIEGTSGLYEQYF

J gene: TRBJ2-1
V gene: TRBV9
clone size: .
D gene: .
CDR3 DNA: TGTGCCAGCAGGGGATCGGATACGCAGTTCTTC
CDR3 protein: CASRGSDTQFF

J gene: TRBJ1-5
V gene: TRBV12-3/TRBV12-4
clone size: many
D gene: .
CDR3 DNA: TGTGCCAGCAGCCCGACAGGTGCGAGCAATCAGCCCCAGCATTTT
CDR3 protein: CASSPTGASNQPQHF

J gene: TRBJ2-2
V gene: TRBV25-1
clone size: .
D gene: TRBD1
CDR3 DNA: TGTGCCAGCAGCCAAGGAATAGCAGCTTTGACAGGGGGGGAGCTGTTTTTT
CDR3 protein: CASSQGIAALTGGELFF

J gene: TRBJ1-2
V gene: TRBV20-1
clone size: many
D gene: TRBD1
CDR3 DNA: TGCAGTGCTAGGGGGACAGGGAGAATGGACTATGGCTACACCTTC
CDR3 protein: CSARGTGRMDYGYTF

J gene: TRBJ2-2
V gene: TRBV6-6
clone size: many
D gene: TRBD2
CDR3 DNA: TGTGCCAGCAGAACTAGCGGGAGGGCCAACACCGGGGAGCTGTTTTTT
CDR3 protein: CASRTSGRANTGELFF

J gene: TRBJ2-7
V gene: TRBV20-1
clone size: many
D gene: .
CDR3 DNA: TGCAGTGCTAGGGTCAGGGGCATGTACGAGCAGTACTTC
CDR3 protein: CSARVRGMYEQYF

J gene: TRBJ2-1
V gene: TRBV29-1
clone size: many
D gene: .
CDR3 DNA: TGCAGCGTTGGCGAAGGCCACAATGAGCAGTTCTTC
CDR3 protein: CSVGEGHNEQFF

J gene: TRBJ1-6
V gene: TRBV19
clone size: .
D gene: TRBD1
CDR3 DNA: TGTGCCTGGAGTCCGGCGGGGACAGGGACTCGTTGGTCACCCCTCCACTTT
CDR3 protein: CAWSPAGTGTRWSPLHF